Below, 27 T cell receptor beta chains from the same sample are listed, as sequenced in a study of blood T cell repertoires in COVID-19. This table comes from immunoSEQ multiplex PCR, and its TCRdb copy is limited to in-frame clones, with some not included. Among approximately 250,000 clones, 83% were seen once, and the ten largest hold under 5.5%. The sample taken for sequencing was peripheral blood. Receptors originate from a man in his 60s who had recovered from COVID-19.

This chain joins TRBV12-2 and TRBJ1-2; the table's D call, TRBD1, was not checked against the DNA. TRBV12-2 is designated a pseudogene. The CDR3 spans 14 residues. CDR3 protein: CASRRTIWNYGYTF. The CDR3 coding sequence is TGTGCAAGTCGCAGGACAATTTGGAACTATGGCTACACCTTC.

The rearrangement joins TRBV7-6 to TRBJ2-7, with 8 bases matching TRBD2. The CDR3 extends over 15 amino acids. Germline V CDR1 and CDR2: SGHVS, FNYEAQ. Trimming cost V 2 bases and J 2 bases; bases outside gene matches: 5. In DNA, the CDR3 is TGTGCCAGCAGCTTAAGACTAGCGCCCACCTACGAGCAGTACTTC. This codes for CASSLRLAPTYEQYF.

This clone was observed a single time. The chain uses TRBV19 and TRBJ1-1; possibly TRBD1 for D (6 bases). V lost 2 bases to trimming and J lost 3 bases, with 16 bases between them. The CDR3 consists of 16 residues. The germline V gene has CDR1 LNHDA and CDR2 SQIVND (reference sequence). The CDR3 is CASSISRGWKDTEAFF. The CDR3 DNA sequence: TGTGCCAGTAGTATAAGCAGGGGATGGAAGGACACTGAAGCTTTCTTT.

The V call is TRBV7-2, the J call TRBJ1-2; 10 bases match TRBD1. CDR1 is SGHTA, CDR2 FQGNSA, per germline. The length of the CDR3 is 15 residues. The J segment lost 6 bases and the V segment lost 7 bases, leaving 11 bases of the junction unmatched. In DNA, the CDR3 is TGTGCCAGCACCCCTCGTAAGGGACAGGGGAATGGCTACACCTTC. Translated: CASTPRKGQGNGYTF.

This clone was seen a single time. This chain's CDR3 is CASTLRHGYYEQYF. For the CDR3, the DNA is TGTGCCAGTACCTTGAGGCACGGATACTACGAGCAGTACTTC. The J gene is TRBJ2-7, the V gene TRBV19; D is ambiguous. The germline V gene has CDR1 LNHDA and CDR2 SQIVND (reference sequence). The CDR3 is made up of 14 amino acids. V gave up 7 bases and J gave up 3 bases, with 16 bases separating them.

This clone was seen a handful of times. The chain recombines TRBV28 with TRBJ2-5; the match to TRBD1 covers 11 bases. Germline V CDR1 and CDR2: MDHEN, SYDVKM. This CDR3 has 19 amino acids. J lost 2 bases, V lost 4 bases, and 15 bases had no gene match. The CDR3 sequence: CASSSNRDRGSFYQETQYF. For the CDR3, the DNA is TGTGCCAGCAGTTCAAACCGGGACAGGGGGTCTTTTTATCAAGAGACCCAGTACTTC.

The chain has TRBV4-2 and TRBJ1-4; D not certain. Germline V CDR1 and CDR2: LGHNA, YNFKEQ. The CDR3 spans 16 residues. Deletions cut 5 bases from V and 0 bases from J, with 13 bases between. CDR3 sequence (DNA): TGTGCCAGCAGCGGGCGGGTCGCAGCAACTAATGAAAAACTGTTTTTT. Translation gives CASSGRVAATNEKLFF.

The chain links TRBV9 to TRBJ2-1, with 10 bases aligning to TRBD2. CDR3 size: 21 residues. V lost 3 bases and J lost 1; bases outside the gene matches: 19. Germline V lookup: CDR1 SGDLS, CDR2 YYNGEE. Here the CDR3 DNA reads TGTGCCAGCAGCGCAGGACTAGCGGTCTCTGGTAATCGGAGGTCCTACAATGAGCAGTTCTTC. Amino acid sequence: CASSAGLAVSGNRRSYNEQFF.

V is TRBV5-8 and J is TRBJ2-6, with D perhaps matching TRBD1 (5 bases). Trimming took 1 base from V and 6 from J, leaving 8 bases between them. CDR1 and CDR2 from the germline V gene are SGHTS and YDEGEE. The CDR3 is made up of 14 amino acids. The CDR3 region is CASSLQGSANVLTF. CDR3 in DNA: TGTGCCAGCAGCTTGCAGGGTTCGGCCAACGTCCTGACTTTC.

This clone was observed a single time. The chain uses TRBV18 and TRBJ2-1; TRBD2 is a possible D gene (6 bases). Germline V lookup: CDR1 KGHSH, CDR2 LQKENI. The V end lost 4 bases, the J end lost 11 bases, and 21 bases lay between the germline ends. The CDR3 consists of 15 residues. The CDR3 DNA reads TGTGCCAGCTCACGGACGAGAGAAAGGGGAGGTCAGCAGTTCTTC. Its translation: CASSRTRERGGQQFF.

The J gene is TRBJ2-2, the V gene TRBV2; 9 nucleotides align to TRBD1. CDR1 SNHLY and CDR2 FYNNEI come from the germline V gene. Trimming cost V 4 bases and J 6 bases; bases outside gene matches: 3. The CDR3 runs to 14 residues. This chain's CDR3 is CASSVDRGAGELFF. The CDR3 bases are TGTGCCAGCAGTGTGGACAGGGGCGCCGGGGAGCTGTTTTTT.

The chain has TRBV13 and TRBJ2-7; 12 bases align to TRBD2. The CDR3 has 17 amino acids. With V trimmed by 5 bases and J by 2 bases, 10 bases remained unmatched. CDR1 and CDR2 from the germline V gene are PRHDT and FYEKMQ (reference sequence). The chain's CDR3 is CASSQSASGRAAYEQYF. CDR3 bases: TGTGCCAGCAGCCAATCGGCTAGCGGGAGGGCCGCCTACGAGCAGTACTTC.

The chain carries TRBV11-1 and TRBJ2-1, with D tentatively TRBD1 (5 bases). With 0 bases removed from V and 6 bases from J, the gap between germline ends came to 12 bases. The CDR3 has 15 amino acids. CDR1 is SGHAT and CDR2 is FQDESV in the germline V gene (reference sequence). CDR3 loop: CASSLARTMTNEQFF. CDR3 nucleotides: TGTGCCAGCAGCTTAGCGCGGACAATGACCAATGAGCAGTTCTTC.

The chain uses TRBV27 and TRBJ1-5, with D unclear. V was shortened by 5 bases and J by 2 bases, with 10 bases between the two germline ends. Germline assignment: CDR1 MNHEY and CDR2 SMNVEV (reference sequence). This CDR3 contains 14 residues. The DNA of the CDR3 is TGTGCCAGCAGTCCTTGGGCTGGCAATCAGCCCCAGCATTTT. Its translation: CASSPWAGNQPQHF.

This clone turned up a few times. CDR3: CASRGTVSNSPLHF. DNA for the CDR3: TGTGCCAGCAGGGGGACAGTGAGTAATTCACCCCTCCACTTT. The rearrangement joins TRBV28 to TRBJ1-6; 7 positions match TRBD1. There are 14 residues in the CDR3. Germline V CDR1 and CDR2: MDHEN, SYDVKM. V dropped 6 bases and J dropped 6; count of bases not matched to a gene: 5.

This clone was observed a few times. The chain has TRBV28 and TRBJ2-3; no definite D call. Per the germline V gene, CDR1 is MDHEN and CDR2 is SYDVKM. The V end was cut by 1 base, the J end by 6 bases, with 11 bases between. There are 14 residues in the CDR3. The chain's CDR3 is CASSLSFYGDTQYF. The CDR3 DNA is TGTGCCAGCAGTTTATCCTTCTACGGGGATACGCAGTATTTT.

This chain's CDR3 is CASSKGTVPYEQYF. DNA of the CDR3: TGTGCCAGCAGCAAAGGGACAGTACCCTACGAGCAGTACTTC. The chain employs TRBV21-1 and TRBJ2-7; the D call in the table, TRBD1, was not verified against the DNA. TRBV21-1 is tagged as a pseudogene. CDR3 length equals 14 residues.

V and J are TRBV7-9 and TRBJ2-3; 9 bases map to TRBD2. This CDR3 has 17 amino acids. CDR1 SEHNR and CDR2 FQNEAQ come from the germline V gene (reference sequence). With 2 bases clipped from V and 3 bases from J, the junction kept 9 bases outside the gene matches. The CDR3 loop reads CASSLRVAGASTDTQYF. The CDR3 DNA reads as TGTGCCAGCAGCTTAAGGGTAGCGGGAGCTTCAACAGATACGCAGTATTTT.

This clone is a singleton in its sample. CDR3 in DNA: TGTGCCAGCAGCCAAGGTAGCCAGGGGGCAAACTATGGCTACACCTTC. As protein: CASSQGSQGANYGYTF. This chain joins TRBV3-1 (or the pseudogene TRBV3-2) and TRBJ1-2; 8 bases match TRBD1. Germline loops: CDR1 LGHDT, CDR2 YNNKEL (reference sequence). There are 16 residues in the CDR3. J was trimmed by 2 bases and V by 1 base; bases with no gene match: 6.

The rearrangement joins TRBV7-6 to TRBJ1-3; D uncertain. This CDR3 has 16 residues. Per the germline V gene, CDR1 is SGHVS and CDR2 is FNYEAQ. Trimming took 4 bases from V and 0 from J, leaving 13 bases between them. The CDR3: CASSYSARSSGNTIYF. The CDR3 DNA is TGTGCCAGCAGCTATAGCGCCAGAAGCTCTGGAAACACCATATATTTT.

The chain recombines TRBV12-3 or TRBV12-4 with TRBJ1-5; D may be TRBD1 (5 bases). The CDR3 covers 13 residues. The V gene lost 5 bases and the J gene lost 4 bases, with 9 bases spanning the gap. The CDR3 nucleotides are TGTGCCAGCAGTATCAGGGAAAATCAGCCCCAGCATTTT. This encodes CASSIRENQPQHF.

CDR3 in amino acids: CASRSSGPLSSYNEQFF. For the CDR3, the DNA is TGTGCAAGTCGTTCGAGCGGGCCTCTAAGCTCCTACAATGAGCAGTTCTTC. This chain joins TRBV12-2 and TRBJ2-1; TRBD2, the table's D call, was not compared with the DNA. TRBV12-2 is a pseudogene. The CDR3 is 17 residues long.

The rearrangement uses TRBV6-7 and TRBJ2-1, with 8 bases identical to TRBD1. TRBV6-7 is assigned to the ORF class and has an uncertain function. V shed 0 bases, J shed 7 bases, and the junction held 2 bases outside the gene matches. CDR3 length: 14 residues. The DNA for the CDR3 is TGTGCCAGCAGTTACTCTGGACAGGGAAATGAGCAGTTCTTC. Translating it yields CASSYSGQGNEQFF.

This chain joins TRBV21-1 and TRBJ1-3. TRBV21-1 is flagged as a pseudogene. There are 15 residues in the CDR3. CDR3 DNA: TGTGCCAGCTTTCCCGACCGGAGCTCTGGAAACACCATATATTTT. Amino acids: CASFPDRSSGNTIYF.

This clone was observed once. The chain is built from TRBV21-1 and TRBJ2-1; TRBD2, as called in the table, went unchecked against the DNA. TRBV21-1 constitutes a pseudogene. There are 15 residues in the CDR3. DNA for the CDR3: TGTGCCAGCACCACGTACGGGACTAGTCGCAATGAGCAGTTCTTC. Translation gives CASTTYGTSRNEQFF.

The CDR3 DNA reads as TGTGCCAGCAGCCGACAGGGCACAGATACGCAGTATTTT. This encodes CASSRQGTDTQYF. The chain joins TRBV5-5 to TRBJ2-3; possibly TRBD1 for D (6 bases). With 4 bases removed from V and 1 base from J, the gap between germline ends came to 7 bases. Germline V gene lookup returns CDR1 SGHKS and CDR2 YYEKEE (reference sequence). This CDR3 contains 13 residues.

This clone showed up just a few times. This chain connects TRBV4-2 to TRBJ1-3; D gene unclear. Trimming stripped 1 base from V and 2 bases from J, with 9 bases between. Per the germline V gene, CDR1 is LGHNA and CDR2 is YNFKEQ. The CDR3 is 15 amino acids. CDR3 coding DNA: TGTGCCAGCAGCCAAGGGCCAGATCCTGGAAACACCATATATTTT. Encoded protein: CASSQGPDPGNTIYF.